The clone carrying this T cell receptor (beta chain) appeared a few times. The target antigen is unknown. Per germline, CDR1 MNHNS and CDR2 SASEGT. Trimming shortened V by 10 bases and J by 4 bases, and 19 bases separated the two germline ends. The CDR3 is made up of 14 amino acids. TCR beta library input comprised approximately 1.9 micrograms of genomic DNA from cryopreserved PBMCs. T cells were sequenced at a targeted depth of 1 in 200,000 to 1 in 1 million. Sequenced by immunoSEQ multiplex PCR; TCRdb stores in-frame clones only, minus some. This table holds under 150,000 clones, under 90% found once. This sample stems from a study of cytotoxic CD8 clonotypes in ibrutinib-treated CLL. Study findings and constraints: Elevated clonality accompanied ibrutinib response, with a return toward baseline values at progression. Contraction or stability on treatment was seen for public clonotypes, which were uncommon.

This chain joins TRBV6-1 and TRBJ1-1; D not certain. The TCR was taken from a human donor with chronic lymphocytic leukemia. The sequences come from PBMCs, collected after 24 months of ibrutinib treatment. The CDR3 DNA reads TGTGCCAACTCAGGAGGAGGGAGGGCCACTGAAGCTTTCTTT. Encoded protein: CANSGGGRATEAFF.